This passage covers 29 T cell receptor beta chains from one sample sequenced in a study of identical twins. TCRdb itself ran the 5' RACE reads through MiXCR, one entry per CDR3 protein. The sample has about 430,000 distinct CDR3 sequences; roughly 18% are singletons. Sequencing used naive T cells sorted from blood. The receptors here all came from a man aged 50 or older in good health.

This chain joins TRBV2 and TRBJ2-6; D is uncertain. This CDR3 contains 16 residues. Germline V CDR1 and CDR2: SNHLY, FYNNEI. V lost 2 bases and J 0 bases, leaving 8 bases between the germline ends. DNA of the CDR3: TGTGCCAGCAGTGAACGTTCGGTCTCTGGGGCCAACGTCCTGACTTTC. As protein: CASSERSVSGANVLTF.

This clonotype was observed many times. The chain carries TRBV3-1 and TRBJ2-2; D unresolved. The CDR3 totals 13 residues. Trimming pared 6 bases from V and 1 base from J, leaving 6 bases between. Germline V CDR1 and CDR2: LGHDT, YNNKEL (reference sequence). The CDR3 loop reads CASRPQNTGELFF. In nucleotides, the CDR3 is TGTGCCAGCAGGCCTCAGAACACCGGGGAGCTGTTTTTT.

The chain links TRBV9 to TRBJ2-1, with 7 bases fitting TRBD2. This CDR3 region has 15 residues. The trim removed 0 bases at V and 4 bases at J, leaving 4 bases unmatched. The germline V gene has CDR1 SGDLS and CDR2 YYNGEE. CDR3 amino acids: CASSVDASGYNEQFF. The CDR3 DNA reads as TGTGCCAGCAGCGTAGATGCTAGCGGTTACAATGAGCAGTTCTTC.

In its sample, this clonotype was seen many times. V is TRBV20-1 and J is TRBJ2-3; unclear D gene. V was trimmed by 8 bases and J by 10 bases, leaving 16 bases between them. The CDR3 consists of 11 residues. Per the germline V gene, CDR1 is DFQATT and CDR2 is SNEGSKA (reference sequence). CDR3 residues: CSFSVGRAQYF. DNA of the CDR3: TGCAGTTTCTCAGTAGGCCGGGCGCAGTATTTT.

This clonotype has a handful of counts. The gene calls are TRBV5-1 and TRBJ2-3; 9 nucleotides align to TRBD1. This CDR3 contains 14 residues. The germline V gene encodes CDR1 SGHRS and CDR2 YFSETQ. With 4 bases clipped from V and 4 bases from J, the junction kept 4 bases outside the gene matches. DNA for the CDR3: TGCGCCAGCAGCACCGGGACAGGGCCAGATACGCAGTATTTT. Translated: CASSTGTGPDTQYF.

This clonotype was seen a handful of times. This sequence joins TRBV12-3 or TRBV12-4 and TRBJ2-3; D not resolved. The CDR3 loop spans 11 amino acids. Trimming took off 7 bases at V and 6 bases at J, with 8 bases between the two ends. CDR3 residues: CASTKGDTQYF. The CDR3 DNA reads as TGTGCCAGCACCAAAGGGGATACGCAGTATTTT.

This clonotype was detected ten times or more. The chain carries TRBV29-1 and TRBJ2-3, with D uncertain. This CDR3 contains 13 residues. Germline-derived CDR1 and CDR2 are SQVTM and ANQGSEA. V was shortened by 3 bases and J by 1 base, with 8 bases between the two germline ends. CDR3 sequence: CSVERFGTDTQYF. For the CDR3, the DNA is TGCAGCGTTGAGCGTTTCGGCACAGATACGCAGTATTTT.

This clonotype turned up a few times. The chain joins TRBV5-1 to TRBJ2-4; D uncertain. Trimming took 3 bases from V and 7 from J, leaving 23 bases between them. This CDR3 is 17 amino acids long. CDR1 SGHRS and CDR2 YFSETQ come from the germline V gene. CDR3 bases: TGCGCCAGCAGCTCGCTACCCGGACCCAGAAATGGGAACATTCAGTACTTC. Its translation is CASSSLPGPRNGNIQYF.

There are many counts of this clonotype. This rearrangement joins TRBV7-9 to TRBJ2-1; D assignment may be TRBD1 or TRBD2 (5 bases each). The length of the CDR3 is 17 residues. V lost 4 bases and J 6 bases, leaving 22 bases between the germline ends. Germline V gene data show CDR1 as SEHNR and CDR2 as FQNEAQ (reference sequence). Written as DNA, the CDR3 is TGTGCCAGCAGCTCCCTTTTGGGGACCCCAGAGGGCAATGAGCAGTTCTTC. As protein: CASSSLLGTPEGNEQFF.

In this sample, this clonotype turned up a few times. The J gene is TRBJ1-1, the V gene TRBV12-3 or TRBV12-4; D not resolved. V gave up 0 bases and J gave up 4 bases, with 12 bases separating them. CDR3 size: 15 residues. The CDR3 coding sequence is TGTGCCAGCAGTTTAGCGCTTCGGTTAGGCACTGAAGCTTTCTTT. Translating it yields CASSLALRLGTEAFF.

This clonotype was observed a handful of times. The rearrangement links TRBV25-1 to TRBJ2-5; D may be TRBD2 (5 bases). Trimming shortened V by 3 bases and J by 4 bases, and 12 bases separated the two germline ends. This CDR3 has 14 residues. Germline lookup yields CDR1 MGHDK and CDR2 SYGVNS. The CDR3 loop is CASSDPGRPETQYF. The CDR3 DNA reads as TGTGCCAGCAGTGACCCGGGGAGACCAGAGACCCAGTACTTC. Combining the CDR3 with reference TRBV25-1 and TRBJ2-5 gives the whole variable domain EADIYQTPRYLVIGTGKKITLECSQTMGHDKMYWYQQDPGMELHLIHYSYGVNSTEKGDLSSESTVSRIRTEHFPLTLESARPSHTSQYLCASSDPGRPETQYFGPGTRLLVL.

This clonotype appeared many times. The chain has TRBV4-1 and TRBJ2-7, with D uncertain. The V and J ends lost 2 bases and 2 bases respectively, with 16 bases between them. This CDR3 comprises 16 residues. Germline values: CDR1 MGHRA, CDR2 YSYEKL. The CDR3 spells CASSQYSRISPYEQYF. As DNA, the CDR3 is TGCGCCAGCAGCCAATACTCGAGGATTTCTCCCTACGAGCAGTACTTC.

This clonotype has just a few counts. V is TRBV11-2 and J is TRBJ1-5; D is unclear. The CDR3 has 15 residues. Germline V gene sequence: CDR1 SGHAT, CDR2 FQNNGV. V was shortened by 5 bases and J by 0 bases, with 11 bases between the two germline ends. The CDR3 DNA follows: TGTGCCAGCAGCCGGGGATTCTATAGCAATCAGCCCCAGCATTTT. It specifies CASSRGFYSNQPQHF.

The sample holds many counts of this clonotype. This chain links TRBV10-3 with TRBJ2-3; perhaps D is TRBD1 or TRBD2 (5 bases each). Germline loops: CDR1 ENHRY, CDR2 SYGVKD. The CDR3 spans 13 residues. With 7 bases removed from V and 0 bases from J, the gap between germline ends came to 8 bases. Here the CDR3 reads CAITGASTDTQYF. The CDR3 DNA is TGTGCCATCACCGGGGCCAGCACAGATACGCAGTATTTT.

This clonotype showed up many times. CDR3 in DNA: TGTGCCAGCAGCTTTACCAGGTTGGGCTACAATGAGCAGTTCTTC. Amino acids: CASSFTRLGYNEQFF. The genes are TRBV7-9 and TRBJ2-1; the D is unclear. Trimming left V 3 bases short and J 3 bases short, with 12 bases between. There are 15 residues in the CDR3. CDR1 SEHNR and CDR2 FQNEAQ come from the germline V gene (reference sequence).

The chain uses TRBV3-1 and TRBJ2-1, with 10 bases lining up with TRBD1. The CDR3 runs 18 residues. CDR1 and CDR2 (germline): LGHDT, YNNKEL (reference sequence). V lost 4 bases and J lost 5; bases outside the gene matches: 14. CDR3 residues: CASSPQFGAGTGDNEQFF. The CDR3 nucleotides are TGTGCCAGCAGCCCCCAATTCGGGGCCGGGACAGGGGACAATGAGCAGTTCTTC.

This clonotype was seen a handful of times. The chain couples TRBV6-1 to TRBJ2-5; 8 bases are shared with TRBD2. V was clipped by 6 bases and J by 5 bases; unmatched bases: 11. From germline, CDR1 is MNHNS and CDR2 SASEGT. The CDR3 covers 15 residues. The CDR3 bases are TGTGCCAGCAGCCCCCCTCGGGAGGGCTTGGAGACCCAGTACTTC. This sequence encodes CASSPPREGLETQYF.

This clonotype was found a few times. This chain joins TRBV20-1 and TRBJ2-7; D remains ambiguous. Per the germline V gene, CDR1 is DFQATT and CDR2 is SNEGSKA (reference sequence). There are 13 residues in the CDR3. V was pared by 0 bases and J by 3 bases, with 9 bases between. In DNA, the CDR3 is TGCAGTGCTAGAGAGCCGACTTACTACGAGCAGTACTTC. It specifies CSAREPTYYEQYF.

The chain is built from TRBV6-5 and TRBJ1-1; D perhaps matches TRBD1 (6 bases). V was cut by 3 bases and J by 4 bases, with 15 bases left in between. Germline V gene lookup returns CDR1 MNHEY and CDR2 SVGAGI. This CDR3 region has 15 residues. The CDR3, as DNA: TGTGCCAGCAGTTATCTTCCAACAGGGAGCACTGAAGCTTTCTTT. Its protein product is CASSYLPTGSTEAFF.

The J gene is TRBJ2-3, the V gene TRBV6-2 or TRBV6-3, with D tentatively TRBD1 or TRBD2 (7 bases each). The CDR3 is made up of 14 amino acids. Germline V gene data show CDR1 as MNHEY and CDR2 as SVGEGT. Deletions cut 2 bases from V and 6 bases from J, with 12 bases between. The CDR3 DNA sequence: TGTGCCAGCAGTTACGCAGGGGGGGAGGATACGCAGTATTTT. Protein sequence: CASSYAGGEDTQYF.

The J gene is TRBJ1-1, the V gene TRBV5-1; 10 positions match TRBD1. V was pared by 0 bases and J by 3 bases, with 2 bases of the junction left unmatched. This CDR3 has 15 amino acids. Per the germline V gene, CDR1 is SGHRS and CDR2 is YFSETQ. The CDR3 loop reads CASSLVGTGDTEAFF. CDR3 sequence (DNA): TGCGCCAGCAGCTTGGTCGGGACAGGGGACACTGAAGCTTTCTTT.

The chain links TRBV18 to TRBJ2-3; no clear D gene. CDR1 is KGHSH, CDR2 LQKENI, per germline. Trimming pared 4 bases from V and 6 bases from J, leaving 17 bases between. The CDR3 covers 15 residues. The CDR3 reads CASSLAFSNLDTQYF. Here the CDR3 DNA reads TGTGCCAGCTCACTAGCATTTTCGAATCTGGATACGCAGTATTTT.

This clonotype was observed at least ten times. The chain carries TRBV12-3 or TRBV12-4 and TRBJ1-5, with 7 bases that match TRBD1. Losses at the gene ends were 6 bases for V and 2 bases for J; bases not matched to a gene: 7. The CDR3 length is 15 residues. CDR3 DNA: TGTGCCAGCAGCCGAGACAGGGTTGGCAATCAGCCCCAGCATTTT. Its protein product is CASSRDRVGNQPQHF.

Points on this clonotype: Germline and junction disagree at one end, which may indicate a read error. The chain employs TRBV12-3 or TRBV12-4 and TRBJ2-7; D gene unclear. The CDR3 contains 13 residues. The CDR3 loop is CASSLSPTAERYF. For the CDR3, the DNA is TGTGCCAGCAGTCTCTCACCAACTGCCGAGCGGTACTTC.

This clonotype was seen only a few times. The rearrangement uses TRBV6-5 and TRBJ2-5, with D perhaps matching TRBD2 (6 bases). Deletions cut 3 bases from V and 1 base from J, with 12 bases between. The V gene's germline CDR1 is MNHEY and CDR2 SVGAGI. CDR3 length: 15 amino acids. The chain's CDR3 is CASSYYGGTQETQYF. In DNA form, the CDR3 reads TGTGCCAGCAGTTATTACGGGGGAACCCAAGAGACCCAGTACTTC.

This clonotype was picked up many times. The chain carries TRBV6-5 and TRBJ1-1, with TRBD1 as a possible D gene (5 bases). V shed 9 bases and J shed 0 bases, with 8 bases lying between them. The CDR3 contains 12 residues. The germline CDR1 and CDR2 sequences are MNHEY and SVGAGI. The CDR3 bases are TGTGCCAGTAAGACAGTGAACACTGAAGCTTTCTTT. Its translation is CASKTVNTEAFF.

This clonotype was seen only a few times. The chain has TRBV28 and TRBJ1-6; tentatively, D is TRBD1 (5 bases). The CDR3 sequence is 15 residues long. Germline CDR1 is MDHEN and CDR2 is SYDVKM. Trimming removed 5 bases at V and 4 bases at J, with 12 bases between. CDR3 sequence reads: CASSGSGGYNSPLHF. CDR3 bases: TGTGCCAGCAGTGGGAGCGGGGGTTATAATTCACCCCTCCACTTT.

This clonotype was found a few times. The V call is TRBV20-1, the J call TRBJ2-1, with 11 bases lining up with TRBD2. The V gene's germline CDR1 is DFQATT and CDR2 SNEGSKA (reference sequence). J gave up 0 bases and V 4 bases, and 8 bases lay outside the gene matches. This CDR3 comprises 17 residues. CDR3 sequence: CSATPSGRIFSYNEQFF. As DNA, the CDR3 is TGCAGTGCTACACCTAGCGGGAGGATATTCTCCTACAATGAGCAGTTCTTC.

The chain carries TRBV5-1 and TRBJ2-1, with 11 bases matching TRBD2. The CDR3 is 19 residues long. V dropped 1 base and J dropped 3; count of bases not matched to a gene: 12. CDR1 is SGHRS, CDR2 YFSETQ, per germline. CDR3 nucleotide sequence: TGCGCCAGCAGCTTGTCCACTAGCGGGAGAGATCCTTACTACAATGAGCAGTTCTTC. The encoded protein is CASSLSTSGRDPYYNEQFF. The entire variable domain, with the rest obtained from reference TRBV5-1 and TRBJ2-1, is as follows: KAGVTQTPRYLIKTRGQQVTLSCSPISGHRSVSWYQQTPGQGLQFLFEYFSETQRNKGNFPGRFSGRQFSNSRSEMNVSTLELGDSALYLCASSLSTSGRDPYYNEQFFGPGTRLTVL.